This T cell receptor beta chain was recorded in a study of blood T cell repertoires in COVID-19. Per the study methods: By means of reference gene primer amplification, nucleated cell counts were estimated. Some clones are missing from TCRdb's copy, which holds only in-frame ones; the method was immunoSEQ multiplex PCR. The V and J calls and the clone size are those of that table, but D and trimming were determined from the DNA. This sample has 180,000 or so clones, with around 82% found just once. The germline V gene encodes CDR1 MGHRA and CDR2 YSYEKL. Deletions cut 3 bases from V and 5 bases from J, with 13 bases between. The CDR3 totals 14 residues.

The receptor comes from a man aged 60 to 75 who had recovered from COVID-19. Material: peripheral blood. The gene calls are TRBV4-1 and TRBJ1-2; D is possibly TRBD1 (6 bases). The CDR3 here is CASSHQGREYGYTF. The CDR3 DNA follows: TGCGCCAGCAGCCATCAGGGGCGGGAGTATGGCTACACCTTC.